The 32 T cell receptor beta chains below come from one sample, sequenced in a study of Ad26.COV2.S vaccination and SARS-CoV-2 variants. Assay: immunoSEQ multiplex PCR; the TCRdb copy retains only in-frame clones and omits some. The sample has around 300,000 clones, roughly 90% seen once. Specified treatment: 15 to 20 received Ad26.COV2.S at low or high dose, single or two shots; a few received placebo; per-sample allocation not given. Sampling was done on day 63 after the first vaccine or placebo injection. The sample here was peripheral blood, taken in a trial of Ad26.COV2.S vaccine versus placebo. The receptor set was obtained from a person between 18 and 65 years old who received the Ad26.COV2.S COVID-19 vaccine or a placebo.

This rearrangement joins TRBV7-2 to TRBJ2-3, with a tentative D call TRBD2 (6 bases). V was trimmed by 1 base and J by 8 bases, leaving 22 bases between them. Germline-derived CDR1 and CDR2 are SGHTA and FQGNSA. The CDR3 spans 17 residues. CDR3 region: CASSLERLAPNRGTQYF. DNA for the CDR3: TGTGCCAGCAGCTTAGAGAGGCTAGCGCCCAATCGGGGTACGCAGTATTTT.

The J gene is TRBJ1-2, the V gene TRBV18; 12 bases align to TRBD1. J gave up 7 bases and V 2 bases, and 11 bases lay outside the gene matches. The CDR3 is made up of 17 amino acids. In germline, CDR1 is KGHSH, CDR2 LQKENI. CDR3 nucleotide sequence: TGTGCCAGCTCACCAACGGCGCCGGGACAGGGGGCGCGTGGCTACACCTTC. It specifies CASSPTAPGQGARGYTF.

This chain connects TRBV15 to TRBJ2-7; 7 nucleotides agree with TRBD1. In germline, CDR1 is LNHNV, CDR2 YYDKDF (reference sequence). After removal of 0 bases from V and 2 bases from J, the junction contained 4 bases not matched to a gene. The CDR3 is made up of 15 amino acids. CDR3 sequence (DNA): TGTGCCACCAGCAGAGAGCCGGGACAGACCTACGAGCAGTACTTC. Translation: CATSREPGQTYEQYF.

The chain combines TRBV3-1 (or the pseudogene TRBV3-2) with TRBJ1-1, with 7 bases fitting TRBD1. This CDR3 contains 17 residues. Germline assignment: CDR1 LGHDT and CDR2 YNNKEL (reference sequence). V gave up 1 base and J gave up 3 bases; unmatched junction bases: 11. The CDR3 sequence: CASSQVSRGRMHTEAFF. For the CDR3, the DNA is TGTGCCAGCAGCCAAGTTTCCAGGGGGAGAATGCACACTGAAGCTTTCTTT.

In DNA, the CDR3 is TGTGCCAGCAGCCGTACCAGGGCCAGCACAGATACGCAGTATTTT. Its protein is CASSRTRASTDTQYF. The V and J genes are TRBV3-1 (or the pseudogene TRBV3-2) and TRBJ2-3, with TRBD1 as a possible D gene (5 bases). Germline lookup yields CDR1 LGHDT and CDR2 YNNKEL (reference sequence). The CDR3 is made up of 15 amino acids. The V and J ends lost 4 bases and 0 bases respectively, with 11 bases between them.

The chain combines TRBV3-1 (or the pseudogene TRBV3-2) with TRBJ2-4, with 14 bases lining up with TRBD2. Trimming at V came to 2 bases and at J to 0 bases, leaving 6 bases not matched to a gene. CDR1 is LGHDT, CDR2 YNNKEL, per germline (reference sequence). This CDR3 has 19 amino acids. CDR3 residues: CASSQTGTSGRLAKNIQYF. Here the CDR3 DNA reads TGTGCCAGCAGCCAAACCGGGACTAGCGGGAGACTAGCCAAAAACATTCAGTACTTC.

The V gene is TRBV6-5, the J gene TRBJ2-1; D is possibly TRBD1 or TRBD2 (5 bases each). Germline CDR1 reads MNHEY; CDR2 reads SVGAGI. V lost 5 bases and J lost 2, with 7 bases in between. The CDR3 is 13 residues long. The CDR3 sequence is CASSQGAYNEQFF. The CDR3 DNA sequence: TGTGCCAGCAGTCAGGGAGCCTACAATGAGCAGTTCTTC.

This chain joins TRBV19 and TRBJ1-5, with D possibly being TRBD1 (5 bases). CDR3 size: 15 residues. V gave up 2 bases and J gave up 1 base, with 9 bases separating them. Germline V gene sequence: CDR1 LNHDA, CDR2 SQIVND (reference sequence). The CDR3 bases are TGTGCCAGTAGTATAAATGGGGCAAGCAATCAGCCCCAGCATTTT. Translated: CASSINGASNQPQHF.

To note about this clone: At one boundary the junction diverges from the germline segment, which might be a read error. V and J are TRBV4-3 and TRBJ1-1; unclear D gene. The CDR3 is 14 amino acids. CDR1 is LGHNA and CDR2 is YSLEER in the germline V gene. The CDR3 DNA reads as TGCGCCAGCAGCCAAGATCCGAGGGCATCGGTCATACTCTTT. Translating it yields CASSQDPRASVILF.

The CDR3 spells CASSKDRSSNQPQHF. The CDR3, as DNA: TGTGCCAGCAGCAAGGACAGATCTAGCAATCAGCCCCAGCATTTT. The chain couples TRBV4-2 to TRBJ1-5, with D tentatively TRBD1 (6 bases). Germline V gives CDR1 LGHNA, CDR2 YNFKEQ. Trimming left V 5 bases short and J 0 bases short, with 11 bases between. This CDR3 is 15 amino acids long.

The chain has TRBV12-3 or TRBV12-4 and TRBJ2-3, with D unresolved. Deletions cut 7 bases from V and 6 bases from J, with 14 bases between. CDR3 size: 13 residues. In nucleotides, the CDR3 is TGTGCCAGCACCTTCTCAACCTCGGATACGCAGTATTTT. Translation: CASTFSTSDTQYF.

This rearrangement joins TRBV7-3 to TRBJ2-2; TRBD1 might be the D (5 bases). CDR1 is SGHTA, CDR2 FQGTGA, per germline. The CDR3 has 14 residues. V was shortened by 5 bases and J by 2 bases, with 9 bases between the two germline ends. The CDR3 bases are TGTGCCAGCAGCAGGACACCCAACACCGGGGAGCTGTTTTTT. This translates into CASSRTPNTGELFF.

The chain carries TRBV6-4 and TRBJ2-2; possible D gene TRBD1, 6 bases. CDR1 is MRHNA and CDR2 is SNTAGT in the germline V gene. The CDR3 has 16 amino acids. V was clipped by 0 bases and J by 7 bases, with 15 bases between them. Written as DNA, the CDR3 is TGTGCCAGCAGTGACTCGATAACAGGGACGGTCGGGGAGCTGTTTTTT. Protein sequence: CASSDSITGTVGELFF.

Only one count was recorded for this clone. The rearrangement links TRBV28 to TRBJ1-1, with 8 bases fitting TRBD1. The CDR3 has 15 amino acids. V shed 5 bases and J 4 bases; nucleotides not matched to a gene: 9. CDR1 is MDHEN and CDR2 is SYDVKM in the germline V gene. The CDR3, as DNA: TGTGCCAGCAGTCACCGGACAGGGTGGGGCACTGAAGCTTTCTTT. Translated: CASSHRTGWGTEAFF. Full variable domain (outside the CDR3, taken from reference TRBV28 and TRBJ1-1): DVKVTQSSRYLVKRTGEKVFLECVQDMDHENMFWYRQDPGLGLRLIYFSYDVKMKEKGDIPEGYSVSREKKERFSLILESASTNQTSMYLCASSHRTGWGTEAFFGQGTRLTVV.

The chain combines TRBV2 with TRBJ2-7; a possible D gene is TRBD1 (5 bases). This CDR3 spans 14 amino acids. Looked up from germline, CDR1 is SNHLY and CDR2 is FYNNEI. The V gene lost 4 bases and the J gene lost 0 bases, with 10 bases spanning the gap. CDR3: CASSGRVSSYEQYF. The CDR3 nucleotides read TGTGCCAGCAGTGGCAGGGTGAGCTCCTACGAGCAGTACTTC.

As DNA, the CDR3 is TGTGCCAGCAGTGAAATGAGCCTAGCGGATAGCACAGATACGCAGTATTTT. The encoded protein is CASSEMSLADSTDTQYF. The chain joins TRBV6-1 to TRBJ2-3; the match to TRBD2 covers 7 bases. V was clipped by 2 bases and J by 0 bases; unmatched bases: 8. Germline V lookup: CDR1 MNHNS, CDR2 SASEGT. This CDR3 is built from 17 residues.

This clone has just a few counts. This chain links TRBV6-2 or TRBV6-3 with TRBJ1-3; D is unresolved. Trimming removed 5 bases at V and 1 base at J, with 3 bases between. The CDR3 totals 12 residues. Germline CDR1 reads MNHEY; CDR2 reads SVGEGT. DNA for the CDR3: TGTGCCAGCAGTACGTCTGGAAACACCATATATTTT. Protein product: CASSTSGNTIYF.

The chain employs TRBV7-8 and TRBJ1-4, with D hard to call. The germline V gene has CDR1 SGHVS and CDR2 FQNEAQ. CDR3 size: 15 residues. V gave up 6 bases and J gave up 4 bases, with 15 bases separating them. This chain's CDR3 is CASSRRARVNEKLFF. The CDR3 DNA is TGTGCCAGCAGTAGGAGGGCCAGAGTTAATGAAAAACTGTTTTTT.

This chain connects TRBV9 to TRBJ2-7; 7 nucleotides align to TRBD2. The germline V gene encodes CDR1 SGDLS and CDR2 YYNGEE. V was pared by 0 bases and J by 5 bases, with 8 bases of the junction left unmatched. The CDR3 is 15 residues long. CDR3 protein: CASSVGSGTLNEQYF. CDR3 coding DNA: TGTGCCAGCAGCGTAGGAAGCGGGACCCTTAACGAGCAGTACTTC.

CDR3 sequence reads: CASSLDGTGVGELFF. The CDR3 DNA sequence: TGTGCCAGCAGCTTAGATGGAACAGGGGTCGGGGAGCTGTTTTTT. The rearrangement uses TRBV11-2 and TRBJ2-2; 7 nucleotides align to TRBD1. V trimming: 0 bases; J trimming: 7 bases; junction bases outside the gene matches: 5. CDR3 length: 15 residues. The germline V gene has CDR1 SGHAT and CDR2 FQNNGV.

The V and J genes are TRBV4-1 and TRBJ2-7; the match to TRBD2 covers 7 bases. With 1 base clipped from V and 4 bases from J, the junction kept 4 bases outside the gene matches. The V gene's germline CDR1 is MGHRA and CDR2 YSYEKL. The CDR3 runs to 14 residues. CDR3 residues: CASSQVQGGYEQYF. The CDR3 DNA follows: TGCGCCAGCAGCCAAGTGCAGGGAGGGTACGAGCAGTACTTC.

The chain carries TRBV24-1 and TRBJ2-1, with TRBD2 identical over 15 bases. From germline, CDR1 is KGHDR and CDR2 SFDVKD. The CDR3 contains 19 residues. J was trimmed by 4 bases and V by 4 bases; bases with no gene match: 10. The CDR3 nucleotides are TGTGCCACCAGTGACCAGAGGACTAGCGGGAGGGGTGGATACAATGAGCAGTTCTTC. Translated: CATSDQRTSGRGGYNEQFF.

The V and J genes are TRBV30 and TRBJ2-7; TRBD2 might be the D (6 bases). The germline V and J ends were trimmed by 2 bases and 3 bases, with 17 bases remaining between them. Looked up from germline, CDR1 is GTSNPN and CDR2 is SVGIG (reference sequence). The CDR3 spans 15 residues. The CDR3 DNA is TGTGCCTGGAGTCTCGGGCGGAGGGGTGGCTACGAGCAGTACTTC. It specifies CAWSLGRRGGYEQYF.

This sequence joins TRBV6-5 and TRBJ2-7; no clear D gene. In germline, CDR1 is MNHEY, CDR2 SVGAGI. V was pared by 0 bases and J by 2 bases, with 11 bases between. The CDR3 spans 15 residues. CDR3 protein: CASSYSEKSAYEQYF. CDR3 nucleotides: TGTGCCAGCAGTTACTCAGAAAAGTCAGCCTACGAGCAGTACTTC.

The chain uses TRBV3-1 (or the pseudogene TRBV3-2) and TRBJ1-1, with 9 nucleotides matching TRBD1. The CDR3 extends over 17 amino acids. The trim removed 1 base at V and 5 bases at J, leaving 11 bases unmatched. Germline V gene data show CDR1 as LGHDT and CDR2 as YNNKEL (reference sequence). The CDR3 loop is CASSQVRDRAEGTEAFF. Written as DNA, the CDR3 is TGTGCCAGCAGCCAAGTCCGGGACAGGGCGGAGGGTACTGAAGCTTTCTTT.

The V gene is TRBV7-2, the J gene TRBJ2-5; possible D gene TRBD2, 6 bases. Germline assignment: CDR1 SGHTA and CDR2 FQGNSA. Trimming took 5 bases from V and 2 from J, leaving 15 bases between them. The CDR3 is 15 amino acids. The CDR3 DNA sequence: TGTGCCAGCAGCCCCGAGGAGGGTCCTCAAGAGACCCAGTACTTC. This gives the protein CASSPEEGPQETQYF.

This chain connects TRBV28 to TRBJ1-4; a weak D match, TRBD1 (6 bases). The CDR3 covers 14 residues. V was cut by 2 bases and J by 3 bases, with 7 bases left in between. The germline V gene encodes CDR1 MDHEN and CDR2 SYDVKM. CDR3 DNA sequence: TGTGCCAGCAGTTTAACAGGGTCTAATGAAAAACTGTTTTTT. Translated, it gives CASSLTGSNEKLFF.

This clone was seen a few times. The V call is TRBV7-9, the J call TRBJ2-7; 9 bases align to TRBD1. This CDR3 is built from 14 residues. In germline, CDR1 is SEHNR, CDR2 FQNEAQ (reference sequence). V trimming: 6 bases; J trimming: 1 base; junction bases outside the gene matches: 4. The CDR3 sequence: CASSRGTGSYEQYF. The DNA for the CDR3 is TGTGCCAGCAGTCGAGGGACAGGGTCCTACGAGCAGTACTTC.

V and J are TRBV13 and TRBJ1-2; D possibly corresponds to TRBD1 (6 bases). Germline lookup yields CDR1 PRHDT and CDR2 FYEKMQ (reference sequence). The V end was cut by 5 bases, the J end by 4 bases, with 11 bases between. The CDR3 sequence is 13 residues long. CDR3 protein: CASSPRGIYGYTF. CDR3 sequence (DNA): TGTGCCAGCAGCCCCAGGGGTATCTATGGCTACACCTTC.

This clone was detected only once. J is TRBJ1-4 and V is TRBV5-1; no clear D. Trimming stripped 6 bases from V and 5 bases from J, with 17 bases between. The CDR3 has 15 amino acids. CDR1 and CDR2 from the germline V gene are SGHRS and YFSETQ. The CDR3 protein is CASKMEAGENEKLFF. CDR3 DNA sequence: TGCGCCAGCAAGATGGAGGCCGGTGAAAATGAAAAACTGTTTTTT.

The chain employs TRBV5-1 and TRBJ1-2; no firm D call. In germline, CDR1 is SGHRS, CDR2 YFSETQ. Trimming left V 0 bases short and J 5 bases short, with 14 bases between. The CDR3 is 15 residues long. The CDR3 bases are TGCGCCAGCAGCTTGGCCCCTACCGTCGGGTATGGCTACACCTTC. It specifies CASSLAPTVGYGYTF.

This clone was recorded only once. The J gene is TRBJ1-1, the V gene TRBV18; tentatively, D is TRBD1 (5 bases). The V end lost 1 base, the J end lost 7 bases, and 7 bases lay between the germline ends. The CDR3 is 12 residues long. Germline CDR1 reads KGHSH; CDR2 reads LQKENI. Here the CDR3 DNA reads TGTGCCAGCTCACCACAGGGGCTTGAAGCTTTCTTT. Translated, it gives CASSPQGLEAFF.